The rows below give T cell receptor beta chains drawn from one sample of a study of blood T cell repertoires in COVID-19. Generated by immunoSEQ multiplex PCR, the TCRdb table keeps only in-frame clones and is missing some. The sample has some 150,000 clones; almost 80% are singletons. The sample taken for sequencing was PBMCs or T cells enriched from blood (not recorded which). These receptors were obtained from a woman aged 45 to 65 who had recovered from COVID-19. Each CDR3 is given with its conserved first and last residue. A D gene is named only where the DNA matches it firmly. Clone size is stated in some rows and not others, as once, few, many or a class when expanded.

-	TRBV2	TRBJ1-1	TRBD1	14	CASTSTRGPTEAFF	TGTGCCAGCACCTCCACAAGGGGGCCCACTGAAGCTTTCTTT
-	TRBV6-1	TRBJ2-7	-	16	CASSEEGGDSSYEQYF	TGTGCCAGCAGTGAAGAAGGCGGGGACAGCTCCTACGAGCAGTACTTC
-	TRBV24-1	TRBJ2-1	-	15	CATSEHSDYNNEQFF	TGTGCCACCAGTGAACACTCCGACTACAACAATGAGCAGTTCTTC
-	TRBV28	TRBJ1-5	-	12	CASSIRSQPQHF	TGTGCCAGCAGCATCCGCAGTCAGCCCCAGCATTTT
-	TRBV7-3	TRBJ2-1	-	15	CASSKGGNSYNEQFF	TGTGCCAGCAGCAAGGGGGGGAACTCCTACAATGAGCAGTTCTTC
-	TRBV5-5	TRBJ2-7	TRBD1	13	CASSTGQGYEQYF	TGTGCCAGCAGCACGGGACAGGGGTACGAGCAGTACTTC
-	TRBV19	TRBJ1-2	-	13	CASSFRQGYGYTF	TGTGCCAGTAGTTTCCGACAAGGCTATGGCTACACCTTC
few	TRBV10-1	TRBJ2-1	TRBD2	16	CASSESWAGGNNEQFF	TGCGCCAGCAGTGAGTCTTGGGCGGGAGGCAACAATGAGCAGTTCTTC
-	TRBV5-4	TRBJ2-1	TRBD1	12	CASSRGQGLKFF	TGTGCCAGCAGCCGAGGACAGGGACTGAAGTTCTTC
-	TRBV19	TRBJ2-7	-	15	CASSRGSAPTYEQYF	TGTGCCAGTAGCCGGGGATCAGCCCCAACCTACGAGCAGTACTTC
-	TRBV5-6	TRBJ1-6	TRBD1	15	CASSLGQGARSPLHF	TGTGCCAGCAGCTTGGGCCAGGGGGCAAGGTCACCCCTCCACTTT
-	TRBV9	TRBJ2-1	TRBD2	15	CASSAGAGGYNEQFF	TGTGCCAGCAGCGCGGGAGCGGGGGGTTACAATGAGCAGTTCTTC